Listed here are 2 T cell receptor beta chains from one sample, sequenced in a study of cytomegalovirus exposure and HLA in healthy donors. The PCR made use of 60 Vbeta and 13 Jbeta primers. Repertoires were generated with immunoSEQ multiplex PCR, while TCRdb's copy carries only in-frame clones and drops some. The sample holds more than 100,000 clones; about 75% are singletons and the top ten take approximately 30%. The sample consisted of PBMCs. These receptors originate from a man in his 60s in good health and CMV-seropositive.

The V and J genes are TRBV19 and TRBJ1-2; no definite D call. Germline values: CDR1 LNHDA, CDR2 SQIVND (reference sequence). The V and J ends lost 5 bases and 4 bases respectively, with 14 bases between them. The CDR3 spans 14 residues. This chain's CDR3 is CASSDTGPGYGYTF. CDR3 sequence (DNA): TGTGCCAGTAGTGACACTGGTCCCGGCTATGGCTACACCTTC.

V usage is TRBV9 and J usage is TRBJ2-1; 11 bases match TRBD2. V gave up 4 bases and J gave up 2 bases; unmatched junction bases: 8. Germline V gene data show CDR1 as SGDLS and CDR2 as YYNGEE. This CDR3 spans 17 amino acids. CDR3 in amino acids: CASSSPTSGDTYNEQFF. The CDR3 DNA is TGTGCCAGCAGCTCCCCGACTAGCGGGGATACCTACAATGAGCAGTTCTTC.